Listed below are T cell receptor beta chains from one sample, sequenced in a study of blood T cell repertoires in COVID-19. Measured with immunoSEQ multiplex PCR; TCRdb has only the in-frame clones, and not every one. This table has about 140,000 clones, approximately 81% appearing once. The sample consisted of peripheral blood. All receptors derive from a human donor in a cohort sampled during active COVID-19. CDR3s include the opening cysteine and the closing phenylalanine or tryptophan. Fields, in order: clone size, D gene, J gene, V gene, CDR3 protein, CDR3 DNA. D genes are given only for firm matches. Size is omitted from some rows. Given values are once, few, many or a class for expanded clones.

abundance: .; d_gene: .; j_gene: TRBJ2-7; v_gene: TRBV5-1; CDR3aa: CASSSNKGVYEQYF; CDR3nt: TGCGCCAGCAGCTCGAATAAAGGAGTCTACGAGCAGTACTTC
abundance: .; d_gene: TRBD1; j_gene: TRBJ1-2; v_gene: TRBV4-2; CDR3aa: CASSQRQGAQYGYTF; CDR3nt: TGTGCCAGCAGCCAGAGACAGGGGGCGCAATATGGCTACACCTTC
abundance: .; d_gene: .; j_gene: TRBJ2-7; v_gene: TRBV5-1; CDR3aa: CASSLGTIYEQYF; CDR3nt: TGCGCCAGCAGCTTGGGCACTATCTACGAGCAGTACTTC
abundance: .; d_gene: TRBD1; j_gene: TRBJ1-1; v_gene: TRBV5-1; CDR3aa: CASSLQGGGTEAFF; CDR3nt: TGCGCCAGCAGCTTGCAGGGGGGTGGCACTGAAGCTTTCTTT
abundance: .; d_gene: TRBD1; j_gene: TRBJ2-7; v_gene: TRBV6-2/TRBV6-3; CDR3aa: CASSSITGGHREQYF; CDR3nt: TGTGCCAGCAGTTCCATCACAGGGGGCCATCGGGAGCAGTACTTC
abundance: .; d_gene: TRBD1; j_gene: TRBJ2-3; v_gene: TRBV6-2/TRBV6-3; CDR3aa: CASSWGTDGDTQYF; CDR3nt: TGTGCCAGCAGTTGGGGGACAGACGGAGATACGCAGTATTTT
abundance: once; d_gene: .; j_gene: TRBJ2-3; v_gene: TRBV7-9; CDR3aa: CASSSPDKPSTDTQYF; CDR3nt: TGTGCCAGCAGCTCTCCGGACAAGCCGAGCACAGATACGCAGTATTTT
abundance: .; d_gene: TRBD2; j_gene: TRBJ2-7; v_gene: TRBV28; CDR3aa: CASSLGTRLSSYEQYF; CDR3nt: TGTGCCAGCAGTTTGGGGACTAGACTAAGCTCCTACGAGCAGTACTTC
abundance: .; d_gene: TRBD1; j_gene: TRBJ2-3; v_gene: TRBV5-1; CDR3aa: CASTQTGNTDTQYF; CDR3nt: TGCGCCAGCACCCAGACAGGGAACACAGATACGCAGTATTTT
abundance: .; d_gene: TRBD2; j_gene: TRBJ2-2; v_gene: TRBV28; CDR3aa: CASSLYSGKSTGELFF; CDR3nt: TGTGCCAGCAGTCTATATAGCGGGAAGAGCACCGGGGAGCTGTTTTTT
abundance: .; d_gene: TRBD1; j_gene: TRBJ2-7; v_gene: TRBV6-5; CDR3aa: CASNPEDRINYEQYF; CDR3nt: TGTGCCAGCAACCCGGAGGACAGGATCAACTACGAGCAGTACTTC
abundance: .; d_gene: .; j_gene: TRBJ2-3; v_gene: TRBV4-3; CDR3aa: CASSQHDRPVDTQYF; CDR3nt: TGCGCCAGCAGCCAACACGACAGGCCGGTAGATACGCAGTATTTT
abundance: .; d_gene: .; j_gene: TRBJ1-1; v_gene: TRBV6-2/TRBV6-3; CDR3aa: CASSYFAGTEAFF; CDR3nt: TGTGCCAGCAGTTACTTCGCAGGGACTGAAGCTTTCTTT
abundance: .; d_gene: .; j_gene: TRBJ2-2; v_gene: TRBV12-2; CDR3aa: CASRHTSGRTNTGELFF; CDR3nt: TGTGCAAGTCGTCATACTAGCGGGAGGACGAACACCGGGGAGCTGTTTTTT
abundance: .; d_gene: .; j_gene: TRBJ2-7; v_gene: TRBV27; CDR3aa: CASSSWFGSSYEQYF; CDR3nt: TGTGCCAGCAGTTCCTGGTTCGGGAGTTCCTACGAGCAGTACTTC
abundance: .; d_gene: TRBD1; j_gene: TRBJ1-2; v_gene: TRBV13; CDR3aa: CASSLEGALGYTF; CDR3nt: TGTGCCAGCAGCTTAGAGGGGGCGCTTGGCTACACCTTC
abundance: .; d_gene: .; j_gene: TRBJ1-5; v_gene: TRBV7-2; CDR3aa: CASSLGQGSNQPQHF; CDR3nt: TGTGCCAGCAGCTTAGGCCAGGGAAGTAATCAGCCCCAGCATTTT
abundance: few; d_gene: TRBD2; j_gene: TRBJ2-7; v_gene: TRBV9; CDR3aa: CASSGIGLGGEQYF; CDR3nt: TGTGCCAGCAGCGGCATTGGACTCGGGGGGGAGCAGTACTTC
abundance: .; d_gene: TRBD2; j_gene: TRBJ2-5; v_gene: TRBV5-1; CDR3aa: CASSSGLAGDWLSETQYF; CDR3nt: TGCGCCAGCAGCTCGGGACTAGCGGGAGATTGGCTGTCGGAGACCCAGTACTTC
abundance: .; d_gene: .; j_gene: TRBJ2-7; v_gene: TRBV6-1; CDR3aa: CASSDTGSSRQYF; CDR3nt: TGTGCCAGCAGTGACACAGGGAGTTCGAGGCAGTACTTC
abundance: .; d_gene: .; j_gene: TRBJ2-7; v_gene: TRBV11-2; CDR3aa: CASSDVGRTPSYEQYF; CDR3nt: TGTGCCAGCAGCGACGTCGGGCGGACACCCTCCTACGAGCAGTACTTC
abundance: .; d_gene: .; j_gene: TRBJ1-1; v_gene: TRBV5-1; CDR3aa: CASSSQTGNTEAFF; CDR3nt: TGCGCCAGCAGCTCCCAGACTGGAAACACTGAAGCTTTCTTT
abundance: .; d_gene: TRBD1; j_gene: TRBJ1-2; v_gene: TRBV5-1; CDR3aa: CASSLGAAGQNYGYTF; CDR3nt: TGCGCCAGCAGCTTGGGGGCCGCGGGACAGAACTATGGCTACACCTTC
abundance: once; d_gene: .; j_gene: TRBJ2-1; v_gene: TRBV4-1; CDR3aa: CASSQDLVLGGQYNEQFF; CDR3nt: TGCGCCAGCAGCCAAGATCTGGTTTTAGGTGGGCAGTACAATGAGCAGTTCTTC
abundance: .; d_gene: .; j_gene: TRBJ2-7; v_gene: TRBV19; CDR3aa: CASSMRSGFYEQYF; CDR3nt: TGTGCCAGTAGTATGAGGAGTGGCTTCTACGAGCAGTACTTC
abundance: .; d_gene: TRBD2; j_gene: TRBJ2-4; v_gene: TRBV5-1; CDR3aa: CASSPRLAGKNIQYF; CDR3nt: TGCGCCAGCAGCCCCAGACTAGCAGGGAAAAACATTCAGTACTTC
abundance: .; d_gene: TRBD2; j_gene: TRBJ2-7; v_gene: TRBV4-2; CDR3aa: CASSQEWGGTYEQYF; CDR3nt: TGTGCCAGCAGCCAAGAGTGGGGGGGGACCTACGAGCAGTACTTC
abundance: .; d_gene: .; j_gene: TRBJ2-3; v_gene: TRBV19; CDR3aa: CASSSGDTQYF; CDR3nt: TGTGCCAGTAGTTCAGGCGATACGCAGTATTTT
abundance: .; d_gene: .; j_gene: TRBJ2-3; v_gene: TRBV7-9; CDR3aa: CASSNGREGVSTDTQYF; CDR3nt: TGTGCCAGCAGCAATGGAAGGGAAGGGGTTAGTACAGATACGCAGTATTTT